These T cell receptor beta chains were read from a single sample in a study of technical replicates of blood from several donors. Generated by immunoSEQ multiplex PCR, the TCRdb table keeps only in-frame clones and is missing some. The table records some 82,000 clones, roughly 94% of them present only once. The sample taken for sequencing was T cells isolated from PBMCs. All receptors come from a human donor in good health. Each CDR3 is given with its conserved first and last residue. D genes are given only for firm matches. Size is stated for part of the rows, as once, few or many counts, or as a class when the clone is expanded.

v_call,d_call,clone_size,j_call,cdr3_nt,cdr3_aa
TRBV28,-,-,TRBJ2-3,TGTGCCAGCTGCAAACTCACCGAGGGTAGCACAGATACGCAGTATTTT,CASCKLTEGSTDTQYF
TRBV6-5,-,-,TRBJ1-3,TGTGCCAGCAGTTACGCGGGAAGAAACACCATATATTTT,CASSYAGRNTIYF
TRBV7-9,TRBD1,-,TRBJ1-5,TGTGCCAGCAGCTTGGGACAGCTTCATGGCAATCAGCCCCAGCATTTT,CASSLGQLHGNQPQHF
TRBV6-4,-,-,TRBJ1-2,TGTGCCAGCAGTACAGGGCAGGGCTATGGCTACACCTTC,CASSTGQGYGYTF
TRBV29-1,-,-,TRBJ2-1,TGCAGCGTTGTCGGGGGCTCCTACAATGAGCAGTTCTTC,CSVVGGSYNEQFF
TRBV30,TRBD1,-,TRBJ2-7,TGTGCCTGGTGGGACAGCCCCTACGAGCAGTACTTC,CAWWDSPYEQYF
TRBV7-2,-,-,TRBJ2-5,TGTGCCAGCAGCTTAGGGGCAGCAAGGGAGACCCAGTACTTC,CASSLGAARETQYF
TRBV19,TRBD1,-,TRBJ1-1,TGTGCCAGTAGTATCACAGGGGTAAATGAAGCTTTCTTT,CASSITGVNEAFF
TRBV4-1,TRBD1,once,TRBJ2-7,TGCGCCAGCAGCCACACCTTACGGGACAGGGCCCTAAACTACGAGCAGTACTTC,CASSHTLRDRALNYEQYF
TRBV10-3,TRBD1,-,TRBJ2-7,TGTGCCATCTCCCGGGACAGACCTTACGAGCAGTACTTC,CAISRDRPYEQYF
TRBV7-9,-,-,TRBJ1-1,TGTGCCAGCAGCCGGGACACTGAAGCTTTCTTT,CASSRDTEAFF
TRBV4-3,TRBD2,-,TRBJ2-3,TGCGCCAGCAGCCCCTATGTTACTAGCGGAGATACGCAGTATTTT,CASSPYVTSGDTQYF
TRBV5-1,-,-,TRBJ2-7,TGCGCCAGCGGGCTACTTAACAGGGAAGCGGCCGAGCAGTACTTC,CASGLLNREAAEQYF
TRBV7-3,-,few,TRBJ1-2,TGTGCCAGCAGCTTAAGTTGGTCCAGAAGTTCTAACTATGGCTACACCTTC,CASSLSWSRSSNYGYTF
TRBV7-9,TRBD1,-,TRBJ1-2,TGTGCCAGCAGCGGTACAGGGGCAGATGGCTACACCTTC,CASSGTGADGYTF
TRBV10-3,-,-,TRBJ1-1,TGTGCCATCAGTGAAAGGGAAAGGGGCACTGAAGCTTTCTTT,CAISERERGTEAFF
TRBV7-9,-,-,TRBJ2-7,TGTGCCAGCAGCTTATTCGCAGGGGAAAGCATCTACGAGCAGTACTTC,CASSLFAGESIYEQYF
TRBV6-6,-,-,TRBJ2-3,TGTGCCAGCAGTTACGCCGGCAGGTCAGATACGCAGTATTTT,CASSYAGRSDTQYF
TRBV28,-,-,TRBJ1-1,TGTGCCAGCGTGAGGGAGTTTACGGTGAACACTGAAGCTTTCTTT,CASVREFTVNTEAFF
TRBV19,TRBD1,-,TRBJ1-1,TGTGCCACGAGGGACAGGCAGAACACTGAAGCTTTCTTT,CATRDRQNTEAFF
TRBV30,-,-,TRBJ1-1,TGTGCCTGGGACCGGTACGGAGGAGCTGAAGCTTTCTTT,CAWDRYGGAEAFF
TRBV27,-,-,TRBJ2-1,TGTGCCAGCAGTTTTAATTTCTACAATGAGCAGTTCTTC,CASSFNFYNEQFF